The 8 T cell receptor beta chains presented below share a single source sample, sequenced in a study of shared clonotypes between healthy human individuals (dated by TCRdb to about 2020). Library preparation used the immunoSEQ multiplex PCR assay. TCRdb took this table from immuneACCESS and kept in-frame rearrangements with V and J called. Such tables lack part of the clones; where checked against another copy, unresolved V genes explain under half of the gap, and the rest is unexplained. This sample holds about 560,000 clones; around 78% were observed only once. In total, the top ten clones hold about 12% of the sample. Sequenced input: PBMCs. Every receptor here comes from a woman aged 40-49 years in good health. Some clones in this sample may be carry-over from other donors' samples.

V and J are TRBV2 and TRBJ1-5; TRBD1 is a possible D gene (6 bases). The V gene lost 3 bases and the J gene lost 4 bases, with 10 bases spanning the gap. CDR1 is SNHLY and CDR2 is FYNNEI in the germline V gene. There are 14 residues in the CDR3. This chain's CDR3 is CASSETGRNQPQHF. In DNA, the CDR3 is TGTGCCAGCAGTGAGACAGGACGTAATCAGCCCCAGCATTTT.

The chain employs TRBV2 and TRBJ2-7; TRBD2 is a possible D gene (6 bases). The CDR3 is 14 amino acids. The germline V and J ends were trimmed by 7 bases and 4 bases, with 17 bases remaining between them. Germline lookup yields CDR1 SNHLY and CDR2 FYNNEI. The CDR3 region has the DNA TGTGCCAGCACATTGACTAGGACCCAATACGAGCAGTACTTC. It codes for CASTLTRTQYEQYF.

This chain joins TRBV19 and TRBJ1-2; D gene ambiguous. The V gene lost 5 bases and the J gene lost 5 bases, with 18 bases spanning the gap. The CDR3 is 15 amino acids. Germline CDR1 LNHDA, CDR2 SQIVND (reference sequence). In nucleotides, the CDR3 is TGTGCCAGTAGTGGGTCTTTTGGACGGACGTATGGCTACACCTTC. Amino acids: CASSGSFGRTYGYTF.

This chain links TRBV9 with TRBJ1-2; D gene uncertain. CDR1 SGDLS and CDR2 YYNGEE come from the germline V gene. The CDR3 has 17 residues. V gave up 4 bases and J gave up 3 bases, with 22 bases separating them. The CDR3 spells CASSSRLGQHSYYGYTF. CDR3 nucleotides: TGTGCCAGCAGCTCCCGGCTCGGGCAGCATTCTTACTATGGCTACACCTTC.

V and J are TRBV18 and TRBJ2-2; no reliable D call. Germline CDR1 is KGHSH and CDR2 is LQKENI. This CDR3 spans 16 amino acids. Trimming left V 4 bases short and J 1 base short, with 13 bases between. CDR3 bases: TGTGCCAGCTCACTCCGACCACTACAGAACACCGGGGAGCTGTTTTTT. Amino acid sequence: CASSLRPLQNTGELFF.

The chain couples TRBV14 to TRBJ2-7; tentatively, D is TRBD1 or TRBD2 (6 bases each). V dropped 0 bases and J dropped 7 bases, with 13 bases sitting between them. Germline CDR1 reads SGHDN; CDR2 reads FVKESK. The CDR3 loop spans 14 amino acids. This chain's CDR3 is CASSQDWGADEQYF. CDR3 in DNA: TGTGCCAGCAGCCAAGACTGGGGGGCGGATGAGCAGTACTTC.

This clone occurred a few times. This chain links TRBV4-3 with TRBJ1-4; 10 bases line up with TRBD1. V lost 4 bases and J lost 4; bases outside the gene matches: 3. This CDR3 has 15 amino acids. Per germline, CDR1 LGHNA and CDR2 YSLEER. The CDR3 loop is CASSLGTGDNEKLFF. The CDR3 coding sequence is TGCGCCAGCAGCCTAGGGACAGGGGATAATGAAAAACTGTTTTTT.

This rearrangement joins TRBV27 to TRBJ2-1, with D perhaps given as TRBD1 or TRBD2 (5 bases each). The CDR3 is 16 residues long. Trimming shortened V by 3 bases and J by 6 bases, and 18 bases separated the two germline ends. The germline V gene encodes CDR1 MNHEY and CDR2 SMNVEV (reference sequence). The CDR3 protein is CASSFLGTPGGNEQFF. The CDR3 DNA reads TGTGCCAGCAGTTTCTTGGGGACCCCTGGGGGCAATGAGCAGTTCTTC.